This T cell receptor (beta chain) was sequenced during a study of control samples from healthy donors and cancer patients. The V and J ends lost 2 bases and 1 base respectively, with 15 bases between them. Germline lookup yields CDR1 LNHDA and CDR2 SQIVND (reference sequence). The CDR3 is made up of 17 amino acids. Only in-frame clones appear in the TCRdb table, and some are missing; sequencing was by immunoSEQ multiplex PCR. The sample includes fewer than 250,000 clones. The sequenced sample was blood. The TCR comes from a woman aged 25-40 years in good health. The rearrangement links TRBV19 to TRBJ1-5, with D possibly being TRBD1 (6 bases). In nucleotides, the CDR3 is TGTGCCAGTAGTATAAACAGGGATGTATGGAGCAATCAGCCCCAGCATTTT. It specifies CASSINRDVWSNQPQHF.